The source of this TCR beta chain is a study of cytomegalovirus exposure and HLA in healthy donors. Repertoires were generated with immunoSEQ multiplex PCR, while TCRdb's copy carries only in-frame clones and drops some. The table shows more than 85,000 clones, with roughly 86% occurring only once. Details on this clone: The antigen is undetermined.

V was clipped by 1 base and J by 5 bases; unmatched bases: 9. Germline loops: CDR1 SGHDN, CDR2 FVKESK. The CDR3 runs 16 residues. Findings of the study overall: Listed as cytomegalovirus-associated were more than 150 TCR beta chains. Rare TCR sequences dominated, though some public TCRs recurred in many donors. CMV antigen specificity of a few CMV-associated chains was confirmed in vitro.

The sequence was obtained from a woman under 30 in good health and CMV-seronegative. The chain recombines TRBV14 with TRBJ2-7; the match to TRBD2 covers 9 bases. Source material: PBMCs. The CDR3 here is CASSQAPLAGSHEQYF. CDR3 in DNA: TGTGCCAGCAGCCAAGCCCCTCTAGCGGGGTCCCACGAGCAGTACTTC.